This entry concerns a single T cell receptor beta chain. Noted treatment: oral pan-JAK inhibitor, 5-10 mg twice daily. J was trimmed by 10 bases and V by 3 bases; bases with no gene match: 11. CDR1 is SGHDN, CDR2 FVKESK, per germline. The CDR3 length is 14 residues. Following extraction, RNA underwent reverse transcription to cDNA, which served as the sequencing template. This table comes from immunoSEQ multiplex PCR, and its TCRdb copy is limited to in-frame clones, with some not included. The sample lists around 200,000 clones, roughly 53% occurring once. These data belong to a study of CD8+ T cells in alopecia areata.

The TCR comes from a human donor with alopecia areata. The chain has TRBV14 and TRBJ2-5, with 7 positions matching TRBD1. The material was CD8+ T cells sorted from blood, obtained at week 24, from a patient treated with tofacitinib. The CDR3 reads CASSQMTGTGGQYF. The CDR3 DNA reads as TGTGCCAGCAGCCAGATGACAGGGACGGGTGGCCAGTACTTC.